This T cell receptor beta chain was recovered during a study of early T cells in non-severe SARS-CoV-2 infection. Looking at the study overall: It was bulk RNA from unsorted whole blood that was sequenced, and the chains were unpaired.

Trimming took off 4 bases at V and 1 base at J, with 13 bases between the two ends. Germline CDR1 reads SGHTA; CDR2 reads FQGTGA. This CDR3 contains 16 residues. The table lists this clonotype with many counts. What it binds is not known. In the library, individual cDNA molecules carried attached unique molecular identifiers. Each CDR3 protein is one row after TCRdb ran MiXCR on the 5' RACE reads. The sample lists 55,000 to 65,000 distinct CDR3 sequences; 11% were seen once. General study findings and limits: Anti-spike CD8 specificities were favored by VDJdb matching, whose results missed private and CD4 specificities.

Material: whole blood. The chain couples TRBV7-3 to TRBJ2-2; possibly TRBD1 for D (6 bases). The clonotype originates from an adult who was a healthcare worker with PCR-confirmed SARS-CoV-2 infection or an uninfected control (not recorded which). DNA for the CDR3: TGTGCCAGCAGCTCTCAGGGGCTCCAGAACACCGGGGAGCTGTTTTTT. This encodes CASSSQGLQNTGELFF. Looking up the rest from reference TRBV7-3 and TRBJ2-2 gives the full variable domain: GAGVSQTPSNKVTEKGKYVELRCDPISGHTALYWYRQSLGQGPEFLIYFQGTGAADDSGLPNDRFFAVRPEGSVSTLKIQRTERGDSAVYLCASSSQGLQNTGELFFGEGSRLTVL.